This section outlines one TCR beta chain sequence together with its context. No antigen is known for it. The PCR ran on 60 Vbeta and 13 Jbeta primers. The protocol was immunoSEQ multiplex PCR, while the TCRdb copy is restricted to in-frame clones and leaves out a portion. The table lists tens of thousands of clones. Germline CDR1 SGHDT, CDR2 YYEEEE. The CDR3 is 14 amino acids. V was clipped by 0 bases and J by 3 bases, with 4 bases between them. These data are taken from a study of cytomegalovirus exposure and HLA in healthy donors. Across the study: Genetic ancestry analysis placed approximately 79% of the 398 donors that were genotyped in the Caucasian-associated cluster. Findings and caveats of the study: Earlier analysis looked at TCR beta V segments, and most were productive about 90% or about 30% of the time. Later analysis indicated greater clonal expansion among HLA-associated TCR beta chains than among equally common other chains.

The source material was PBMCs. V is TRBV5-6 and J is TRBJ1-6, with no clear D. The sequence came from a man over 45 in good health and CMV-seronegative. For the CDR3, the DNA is TGTGCCAGCAGCTTGGACGGCTATAATTCACCCCTCCACTTT. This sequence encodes CASSLDGYNSPLHF.